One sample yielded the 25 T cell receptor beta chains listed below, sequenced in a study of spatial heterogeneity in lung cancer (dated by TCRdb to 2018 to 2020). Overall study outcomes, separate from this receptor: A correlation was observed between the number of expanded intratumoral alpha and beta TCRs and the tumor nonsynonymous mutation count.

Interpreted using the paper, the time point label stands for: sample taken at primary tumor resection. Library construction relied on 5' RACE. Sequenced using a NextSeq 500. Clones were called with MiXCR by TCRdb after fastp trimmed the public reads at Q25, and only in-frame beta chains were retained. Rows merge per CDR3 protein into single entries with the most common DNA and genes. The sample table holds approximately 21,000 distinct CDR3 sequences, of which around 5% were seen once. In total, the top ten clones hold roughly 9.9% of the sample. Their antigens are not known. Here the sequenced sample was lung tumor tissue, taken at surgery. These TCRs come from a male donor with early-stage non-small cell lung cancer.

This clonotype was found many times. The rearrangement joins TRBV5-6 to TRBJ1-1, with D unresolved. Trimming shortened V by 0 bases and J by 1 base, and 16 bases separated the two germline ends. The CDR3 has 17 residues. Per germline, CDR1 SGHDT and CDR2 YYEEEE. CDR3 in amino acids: CASSLVRSRGTNTEAFF. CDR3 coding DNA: TGTGCCAGCAGCTTGGTTCGCAGCCGGGGTACGAACACTGAAGCTTTCTTT.

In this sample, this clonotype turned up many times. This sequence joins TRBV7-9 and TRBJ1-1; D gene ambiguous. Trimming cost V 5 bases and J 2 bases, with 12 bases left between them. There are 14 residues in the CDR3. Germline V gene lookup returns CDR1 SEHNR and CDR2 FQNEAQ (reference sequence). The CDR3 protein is CASSAVIRNTEAFF. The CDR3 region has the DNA TGTGCCAGCAGCGCCGTCATACGTAACACTGAAGCTTTCTTT.

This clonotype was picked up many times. CDR3 sequence: CASSLKLPYEQYF. In DNA, the CDR3 is TGTGCCAGCAGTTTAAAACTCCCATACGAGCAGTACTTC. The chain carries TRBV28 and TRBJ2-7; D is ambiguous. The CDR3 has 13 amino acids. Trimming left V 2 bases short and J 4 bases short, with 9 bases between. Looked up from germline, CDR1 is MDHEN and CDR2 is SYDVKM. The full variable domain, completed using reference TRBV28 and TRBJ2-7, is DVKVTQSSRYLVKRTGEKVFLECVQDMDHENMFWYRQDPGLGLRLIYFSYDVKMKEKGDIPEGYSVSREKKERFSLILESASTNQTSMYLCASSLKLPYEQYFGPGTRLTVT.

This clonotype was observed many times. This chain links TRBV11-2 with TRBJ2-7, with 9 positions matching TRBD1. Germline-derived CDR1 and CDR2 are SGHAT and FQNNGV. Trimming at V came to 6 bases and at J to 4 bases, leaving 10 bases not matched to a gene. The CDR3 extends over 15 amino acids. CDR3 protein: CASSSGTGTGYEQYF. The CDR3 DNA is TGTGCCAGCAGTTCCGGGACAGGGACGGGGTACGAGCAGTACTTC.

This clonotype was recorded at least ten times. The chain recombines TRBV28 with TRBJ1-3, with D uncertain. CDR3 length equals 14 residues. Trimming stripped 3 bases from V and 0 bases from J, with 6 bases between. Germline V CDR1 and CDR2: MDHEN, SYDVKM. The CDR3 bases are TGTGCCAGCAGTTTCCAGCTCTCTGGAAACACCATATATTTT. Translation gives CASSFQLSGNTIYF.

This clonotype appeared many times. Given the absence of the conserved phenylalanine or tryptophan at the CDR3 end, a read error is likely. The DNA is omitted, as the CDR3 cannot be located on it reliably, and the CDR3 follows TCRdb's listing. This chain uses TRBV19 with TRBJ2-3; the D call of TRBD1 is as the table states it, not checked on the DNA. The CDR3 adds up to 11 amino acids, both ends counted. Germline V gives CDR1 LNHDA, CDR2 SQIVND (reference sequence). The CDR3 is CASSTHGTLTP.

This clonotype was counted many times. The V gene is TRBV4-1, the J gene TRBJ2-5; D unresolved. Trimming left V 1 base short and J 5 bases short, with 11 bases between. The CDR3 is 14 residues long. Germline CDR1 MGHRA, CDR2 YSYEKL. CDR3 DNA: TGCGCCAGCAGCCAAGTGGCTCTGGCGGAGACCCAGTACTTC. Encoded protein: CASSQVALAETQYF.

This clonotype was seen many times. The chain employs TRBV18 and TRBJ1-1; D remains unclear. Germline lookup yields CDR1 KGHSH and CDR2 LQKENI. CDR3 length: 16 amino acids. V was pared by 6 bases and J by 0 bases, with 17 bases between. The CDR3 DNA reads TGTGCCAGCTCTCCCGGGATCTCGAACATGAACACTGAAGCTTTCTTT. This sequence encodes CASSPGISNMNTEAFF.

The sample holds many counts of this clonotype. CDR3 DNA sequence: TGTGCCAGCAGCGCGGGACAGGCGTCCTCTGGAAACACCATATATTTT. Its protein is CASSAGQASSGNTIYF. The rearrangement joins TRBV9 to TRBJ1-3; 8 nucleotides line up with TRBD1. Trimming took 3 bases from V and 0 from J; bases not matched to a gene: 5. The CDR3 extends over 16 amino acids. The germline CDR1 and CDR2 sequences are SGDLS and YYNGEE.

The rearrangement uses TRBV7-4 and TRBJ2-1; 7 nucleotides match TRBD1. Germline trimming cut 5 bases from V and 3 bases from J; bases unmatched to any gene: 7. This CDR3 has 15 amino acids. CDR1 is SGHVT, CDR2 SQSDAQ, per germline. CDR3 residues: CASSPDRPLYNEQFF. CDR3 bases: TGTGCCAGCAGCCCGGACAGGCCTCTCTACAATGAGCAGTTCTTC.

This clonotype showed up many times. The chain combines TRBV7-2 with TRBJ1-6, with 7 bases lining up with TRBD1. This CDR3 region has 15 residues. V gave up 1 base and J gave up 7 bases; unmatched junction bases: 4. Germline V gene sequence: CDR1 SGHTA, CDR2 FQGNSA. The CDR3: CASSLGGQMNSPLHF. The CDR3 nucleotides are TGTGCCAGCAGCTTAGGGGGACAGATGAATTCACCCCTCCACTTT.

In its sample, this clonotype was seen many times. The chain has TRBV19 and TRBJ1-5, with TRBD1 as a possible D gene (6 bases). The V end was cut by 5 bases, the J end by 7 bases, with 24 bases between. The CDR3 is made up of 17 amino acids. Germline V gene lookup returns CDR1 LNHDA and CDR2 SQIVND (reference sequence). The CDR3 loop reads CASSADVPTGRGQPQHF. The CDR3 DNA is TGTGCCAGTAGTGCAGACGTCCCGACAGGTCGAGGACAGCCCCAGCATTTT.

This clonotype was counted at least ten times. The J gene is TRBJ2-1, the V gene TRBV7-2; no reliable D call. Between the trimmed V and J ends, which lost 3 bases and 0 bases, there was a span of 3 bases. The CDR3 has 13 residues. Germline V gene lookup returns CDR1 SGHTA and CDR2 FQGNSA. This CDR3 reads CASSFSSYNEQFF. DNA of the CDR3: TGTGCCAGCAGCTTTAGCTCCTACAATGAGCAGTTCTTC.

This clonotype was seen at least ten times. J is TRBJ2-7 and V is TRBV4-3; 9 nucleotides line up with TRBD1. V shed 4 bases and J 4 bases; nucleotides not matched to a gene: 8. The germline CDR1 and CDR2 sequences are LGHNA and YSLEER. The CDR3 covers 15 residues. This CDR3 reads CASSLEVQGAYEQYF. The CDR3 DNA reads TGCGCCAGCAGCCTCGAGGTACAGGGGGCTTACGAGCAGTACTTC.

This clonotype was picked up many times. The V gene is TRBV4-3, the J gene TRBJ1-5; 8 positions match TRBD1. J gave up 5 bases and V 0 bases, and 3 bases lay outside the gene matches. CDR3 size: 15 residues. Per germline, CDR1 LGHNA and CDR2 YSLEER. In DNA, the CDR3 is TGCGCCAGCAGCCAAGACAGGGGGCAAGATCAGCCCCAGCATTTT. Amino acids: CASSQDRGQDQPQHF.

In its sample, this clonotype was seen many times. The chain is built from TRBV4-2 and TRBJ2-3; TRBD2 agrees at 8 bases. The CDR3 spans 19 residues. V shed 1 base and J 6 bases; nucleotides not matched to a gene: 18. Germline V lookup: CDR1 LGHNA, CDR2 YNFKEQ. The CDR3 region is CASSQVGAGAGVWGDTQYF. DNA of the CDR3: TGTGCCAGCAGCCAAGTTGGGGCGGGAGCGGGAGTATGGGGGGATACGCAGTATTTT.

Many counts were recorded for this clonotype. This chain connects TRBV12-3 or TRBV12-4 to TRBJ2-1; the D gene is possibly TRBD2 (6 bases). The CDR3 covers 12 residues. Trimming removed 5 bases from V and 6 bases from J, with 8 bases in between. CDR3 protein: CASSGLSNEQFF. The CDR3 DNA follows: TGTGCCAGCAGTGGACTAAGCAATGAGCAGTTCTTC.

The DNA for the CDR3 is TGTGCCAGTAGTATCGATTCCGGGACAGCTAACTATGGCTACACCTTC. Translating it yields CASSIDSGTANYGYTF. V is TRBV19 and J is TRBJ1-2, with TRBD1 identical over 7 bases. The V segment lost 3 bases and the J segment 0 bases; nucleotides outside the gene matches: 7. CDR3 size: 16 residues. The germline V gene encodes CDR1 LNHDA and CDR2 SQIVND (reference sequence).

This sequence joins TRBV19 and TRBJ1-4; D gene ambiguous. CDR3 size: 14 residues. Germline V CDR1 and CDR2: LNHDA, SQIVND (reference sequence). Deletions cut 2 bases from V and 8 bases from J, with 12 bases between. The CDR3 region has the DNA TGTGCCAGTAGTATATCCCGCCTTGCCGAAAAACTGTTTTTT. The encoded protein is CASSISRLAEKLFF.

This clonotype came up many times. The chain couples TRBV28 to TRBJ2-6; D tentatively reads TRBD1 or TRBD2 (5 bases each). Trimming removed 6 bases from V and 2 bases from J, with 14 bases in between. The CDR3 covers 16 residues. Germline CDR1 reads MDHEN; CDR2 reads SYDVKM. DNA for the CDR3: TGTGCCAGCAGCCGATGGACGGGGCCTGGGGCCAACGTCCTGACTTTC. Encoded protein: CASSRWTGPGANVLTF. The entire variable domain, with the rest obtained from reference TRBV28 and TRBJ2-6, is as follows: DVKVTQSSRYLVKRTGEKVFLECVQDMDHENMFWYRQDPGLGLRLIYFSYDVKMKEKGDIPEGYSVSREKKERFSLILESASTNQTSMYLCASSRWTGPGANVLTFGAGSRLTVL.

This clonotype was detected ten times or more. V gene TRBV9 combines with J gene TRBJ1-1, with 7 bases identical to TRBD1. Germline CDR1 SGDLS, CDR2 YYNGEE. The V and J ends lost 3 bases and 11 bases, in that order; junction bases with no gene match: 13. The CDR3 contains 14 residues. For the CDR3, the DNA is TGTGCCAGCAGCGCCGGCCCCGGACAGGCCAAGGCTTTCTTT. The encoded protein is CASSAGPGQAKAFF.

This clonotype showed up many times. Here the CDR3 reads CASRTSGSSYNEQFF. As DNA, the CDR3 is TGTGCCAGCCGGACTAGCGGGAGCTCCTACAATGAGCAGTTCTTC. The chain recombines TRBV6-2 or TRBV6-3 with TRBJ2-1; 13 bases match TRBD2. V trimming: 8 bases; J trimming: 0 bases; junction bases outside the gene matches: 1. CDR1 is MNHEY, CDR2 SVGEGT, per germline. This CDR3 has 15 residues.

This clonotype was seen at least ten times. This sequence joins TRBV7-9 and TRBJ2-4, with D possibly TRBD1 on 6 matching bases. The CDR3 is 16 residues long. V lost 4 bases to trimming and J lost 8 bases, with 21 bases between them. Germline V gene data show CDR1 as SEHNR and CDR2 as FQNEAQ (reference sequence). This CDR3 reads CASSSPGERGGYIQYF. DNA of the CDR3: TGTGCCAGCAGCTCCCCCGGAGAGCGAGGGGGATACATTCAGTACTTC. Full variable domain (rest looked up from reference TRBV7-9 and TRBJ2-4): DTGVSQNPRHKITKRGQNVTFRCDPISEHNRLYWYRQTLGQGPEFLTYFQNEAQLEKSRLLSDRFSAERPKGSFSTLEIQRTEQGDSAMYLCASSSPGERGGYIQYFGAGTRLSVL.

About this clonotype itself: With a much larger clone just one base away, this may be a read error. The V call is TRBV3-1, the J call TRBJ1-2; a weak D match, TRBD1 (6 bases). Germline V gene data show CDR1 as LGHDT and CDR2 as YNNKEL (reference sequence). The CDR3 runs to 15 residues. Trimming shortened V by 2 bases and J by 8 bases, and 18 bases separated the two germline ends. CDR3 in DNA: TGTGCCAGCAGCCAATGCACAGGGATTTCGCAAGGCTACACCTTC. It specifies CASSQCTGISQGYTF.

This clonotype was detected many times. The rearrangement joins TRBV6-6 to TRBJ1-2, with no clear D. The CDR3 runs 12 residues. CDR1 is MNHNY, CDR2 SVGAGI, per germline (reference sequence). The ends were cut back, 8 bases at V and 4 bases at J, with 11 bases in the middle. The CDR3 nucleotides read TGTGCCAGCGAGTCCATGGCCTATGGCTACACCTTC. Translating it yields CASESMAYGYTF.